These T cell receptor beta chains were read from a single sample in a study of control samples from healthy donors and cancer patients. The data were produced by immunoSEQ multiplex PCR, yet TCRdb's version contains in-frame clones alone and is incomplete. The sample records some 57,000 clones, 90% to 95% being singletons. Sequenced input: blood. These receptors all stem from a man aged 25-45 years in good health. CDR3s include the opening cysteine and the closing phenylalanine or tryptophan. D genes are given only for firm matches.

TRBD1 | TRBJ2-6 | TRBV30 | TGTGCCTGGAGGCGGACAGGGATGGATGGGGCCAACGTCCTGACTTTC | CAWRRTGMDGANVLTF
TRBD1 | TRBJ1-6 | TRBV5-4 | TGTGCCAGCAGCGCACAGGGGTCACCCCTCCACTTT | CASSAQGSPLHF
NA | TRBJ1-1 | TRBV24-1 | TGTGCCACCAGTGATAGTACAGACACTGAAGCTTTCTTT | CATSDSTDTEAFF
NA | TRBJ2-7 | TRBV11-2 | TGTGCCAGCAGCTCTTCTAGCGCCTCCTACGAGCAGTACTTC | CASSSSSASYEQYF
TRBD1 | TRBJ2-7 | TRBV7-9 | TGTGCCAGCAGCTTGTGGGACAGGGACCACGAGCAGTACTTC | CASSLWDRDHEQYF
NA | TRBJ1-6 | TRBV15 | TGTGCCACCAGCAGAGATCATGAATTGAATTCACCCCTCCACTTT | CATSRDHELNSPLHF
NA | TRBJ2-7 | TRBV27 | TGTGCCAGCAGTCCCTCCACCGGACAGCAAACCTACGAGCAGTACTTC | CASSPSTGQQTYEQYF
TRBD1 | TRBJ2-7 | TRBV7-9 | TGTGCCAGCAGCTTGCCGGGACAGGTCTACGAGCAGTACTTC | CASSLPGQVYEQYF
NA | TRBJ2-7 | TRBV24-1 | TGTGCCACCAGTGATAGAATCCAGTACGGTCTGTACTTC | CATSDRIQYGLYF
NA | TRBJ1-3 | TRBV14 | TGTGCCAGCAGCCAAGGCCTCTCTGGAAACACCATATATTTT | CASSQGLSGNTIYF
NA | TRBJ1-5 | TRBV30 | TGTGCCTGGAGTGTAGGGGCGTCGGGCAATCAGCCCCAGCATTTT | CAWSVGASGNQPQHF
NA | TRBJ2-3 | TRBV24-1 | TGTGCCACCAGTGTCCCAAACACAGATACGCAGTATTTT | CATSVPNTDTQYF
TRBD2 | TRBJ2-2 | TRBV9 | TGTGCCAGCAGCGTAGAAGAGGGGAGGGCGACCGGGGAGCTGTTTTTT | CASSVEEGRATGELFF
TRBD1 | TRBJ2-1 | TRBV24-1 | TGTGCCACCAGTGACCCTACAGGGGGCGGATTGTACAATGAGCAGTTCTTC | CATSDPTGGGLYNEQFF
NA | TRBJ2-3 | TRBV6-5 | TGTGCCAGCGAGGCTAGCACAGATACGCAGTATTTT | CASEASTDTQYF
TRBD1 | TRBJ2-3 | TRBV5-1 | TGCGCCAGCAGCATAGGACAGGGGGCATTCACAGATACGCAGTATTTT | CASSIGQGAFTDTQYF
NA | TRBJ2-2 | TRBV2 | TGTGCCAGCAGCCTAAACACCGGGGAGCTGTTTTTT | CASSLNTGELFF
TRBD2 | TRBJ2-5 | TRBV4-1 | TGCGCCAGCAGCCTCAGAGCGGGACTCCAAGAGACCCAGTACTTC | CASSLRAGLQETQYF
TRBD2 | TRBJ2-1 | TRBV20-1 | TGCAGTGCTAGTGAGACTAGCGGGATGAATGAGCAGTTCTTC | CSASETSGMNEQFF
NA | TRBJ1-5 | TRBV19 | TGTGCCAGTAGCCTCGGCAGGGACCGTGTTAGTCAGCCCCAGCATTTT | CASSLGRDRVSQPQHF
TRBD2 | TRBJ2-2 | TRBV5-6 | TGTGCCAGCAGCGGGACTAGCGAAGTCGGGGAGCTGTTTTTT | CASSGTSEVGELFF
NA | TRBJ1-4 | TRBV6-5 | TGTGCCAGCAGTTCCGGGACATTCACTAATGAAAAACTGTTTTTT | CASSSGTFTNEKLFF
TRBD1 | TRBJ1-4 | TRBV4-1 | TGCGCCAGCAGCTCCCTGGGACAGGGTAATGAAAAACTGTTTTTT | CASSSLGQGNEKLFF
TRBD2 | TRBJ2-1 | TRBV18 | TGTGCCAGCTCACCATACCCGGGGACTAGCGGGAGCTCCTACAATGAGCAGTTCTTC | CASSPYPGTSGSSYNEQFF
NA | TRBJ1-2 | TRBV5-1 | TGCGCCAGCAGCTTGAGGTCAGAGACTTATGGCTACACCTTC | CASSLRSETYGYTF